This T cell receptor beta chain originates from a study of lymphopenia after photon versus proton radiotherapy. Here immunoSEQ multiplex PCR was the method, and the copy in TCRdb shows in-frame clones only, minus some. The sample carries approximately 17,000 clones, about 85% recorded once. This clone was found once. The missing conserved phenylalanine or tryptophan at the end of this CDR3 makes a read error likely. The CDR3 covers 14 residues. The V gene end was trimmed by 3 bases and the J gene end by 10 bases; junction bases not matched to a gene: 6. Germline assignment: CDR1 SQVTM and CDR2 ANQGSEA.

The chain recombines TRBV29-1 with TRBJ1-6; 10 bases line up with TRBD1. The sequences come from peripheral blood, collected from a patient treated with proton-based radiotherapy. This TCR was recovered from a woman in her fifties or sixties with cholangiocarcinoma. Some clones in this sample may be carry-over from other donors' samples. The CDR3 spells CSVDRQGADSPLHL. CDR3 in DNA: TGCAGCGTTGACAGACAGGGGGCTGACTCACCCCTCCACCTT.